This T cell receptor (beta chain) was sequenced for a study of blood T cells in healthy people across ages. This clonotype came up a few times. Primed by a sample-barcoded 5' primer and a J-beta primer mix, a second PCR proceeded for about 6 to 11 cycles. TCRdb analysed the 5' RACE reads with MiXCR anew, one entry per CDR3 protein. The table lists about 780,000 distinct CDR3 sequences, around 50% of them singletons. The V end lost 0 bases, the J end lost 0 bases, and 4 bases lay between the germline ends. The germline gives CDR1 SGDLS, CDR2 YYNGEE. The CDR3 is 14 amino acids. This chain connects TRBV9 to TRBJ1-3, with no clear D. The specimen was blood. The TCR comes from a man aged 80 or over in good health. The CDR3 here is CASSVGVSGNTIYF. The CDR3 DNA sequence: TGTGCCAGCAGCGTAGGGGTCTCTGGAAACACCATATATTTT. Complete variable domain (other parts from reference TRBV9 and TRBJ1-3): DSGVTQTPKHLITATGQRVTLRCSPRSGDLSVYWYQQSLDQGLQFLIQYYNGEERAKGNILERFSAQQFPDLHSELNLSSLELGDSALYFCASSVGVSGNTIYFGEGSWLTVV.